This TCR beta chain was identified in a study of blood T cell repertoires in COVID-19. Study-wide context: The analysed material was cDNA or gDNA that came from T cells, B-cell-depleted T cells, or PBMCs.

The CDR3 sequence is 12 residues long. Trimming cost V 0 bases and J 10 bases, with 7 bases left between them. Germline V gene sequence: CDR1 MGHRA, CDR2 YSYEKL. In the original analysis: From reference gene primer amplification, estimates of nucleated cell counts were derived. Using immunoSEQ multiplex PCR, the repertoire was profiled, and TCRdb retains in-frame clones only, with some absent. The V and J calls and the clone size are those of that table, but D and trimming were determined from the DNA. This table has around 170,000 clones, around 82% appearing once. The chain carries TRBV4-1 and TRBJ2-1; the D is unclear. The receptor comes from a man aged 18 to 29 with active or convalescent COVID-19. The sequenced material came from peripheral blood. The CDR3 sequence: CASSQEAGEQFF. DNA of the CDR3: TGCGCCAGCAGCCAAGAGGCAGGAGAGCAGTTCTTC.